This entry lists 10 T cell receptor beta chains sequenced from one sample in a study of human T cells and chemical hapten exposure. TCRdb processed the RACE reads anew with MiXCR; each CDR3 protein has one entry. The sample contains over 65,000 distinct CDR3 sequences, around a tenth of which appear only once. The time point is: patch test 1, 2 weeks after DPC sensitization. Treatment indicated: therapeutic diphenylcyclopropenone sensitization with weekly scalp DPC. Specimen: whole blood, collected in connection with sensitization to the hapten diphenylcyclopropenone (DPC). The receptors originated from a woman aged 45-60 years with alopecia areata. Some clones in this sample may be carry-over from other donors' samples.

This clonotype has more than one count but fewer than ten. The rearrangement links TRBV6-6 to TRBJ2-7; D gene unclear. Trimming left V 7 bases short and J 7 bases short, with 17 bases between. Germline assignment: CDR1 MNHNY and CDR2 SVGAGI (reference sequence). The CDR3 has 13 residues. The CDR3 sequence is CASTPDGPREQYF. The CDR3 region has the DNA TGTGCCAGCACTCCGGACGGACCCAGGGAGCAGTACTTC.

J is TRBJ2-2 and V is TRBV2; 7 bases are a match to TRBD1. V shed 1 base, J shed 8 bases, and the junction held 10 bases outside the gene matches. The CDR3 loop spans 16 amino acids. Germline-derived CDR1 and CDR2 are SNHLY and FYNNEI. As DNA, the CDR3 is TGTGCCAGCAGTGAAGGGCCGGACAGGCCACGGGGGGAGCTGTTTTTT. This translates into CASSEGPDRPRGELFF.

This clonotype was detected ten times or more. The chain carries TRBV3-1 and TRBJ2-2; D is unclear. V dropped 1 base and J dropped 5 bases, with 5 bases sitting between them. The CDR3 runs 13 residues. Per germline, CDR1 LGHDT and CDR2 YNNKEL (reference sequence). Here the CDR3 reads CASSQGWTGELFF. The CDR3 bases are TGTGCCAGCAGCCAAGGGTGGACCGGGGAGCTGTTTTTT.

There are many counts of this clonotype. The V gene is TRBV30, the J gene TRBJ1-2; D is perhaps TRBD1 (6 bases). Germline assignment: CDR1 GTSNPN and CDR2 SVGIG (reference sequence). This CDR3 has 14 amino acids. The V and J ends lost 0 bases and 5 bases respectively, with 13 bases between them. Here the CDR3 DNA reads TGTGCCTGGAGTGTAACAGGGTTAACGTATGGCTACACCTTC. Translation gives CAWSVTGLTYGYTF. The complete variable domain, with remaining parts taken from reference TRBV30 and TRBJ1-2, reads SQTIHQWPATLVQPVGSPLSLECTVEGTSNPNLYWYRQAAGRGLQLLFYSVGIGQISSEVPQNLSASRPQDRQFILSSKKLLLSDSGFYLCAWSVTGLTYGYTFGSGTRLTVV.

This clonotype was seen at least ten times. The chain is built from TRBV6-6 and TRBJ1-1; D unresolved. The CDR3 runs to 13 residues. CDR1 and CDR2 from the germline V gene are MNHNY and SVGAGI (reference sequence). Between the trimmed V and J ends, which lost 0 bases and 5 bases, there was a span of 7 bases. In DNA form, the CDR3 reads TGTGCCAGCAGTTACTCCGGGGTTACTGAAGCTTTCTTT. It encodes CASSYSGVTEAFF.

This chain uses TRBV4-3 with TRBJ2-4; D might be TRBD1 (7 bases). Germline lookup yields CDR1 LGHNA and CDR2 YSLEER. V lost 3 bases and J 12 bases, leaving 21 bases between the germline ends. CDR3 size: 15 residues. For the CDR3, the DNA is TGCGCCAGCAGCCAGGAAGGGACAGTCCCGGAGGGTCAGTACTTC. Amino acid sequence: CASSQEGTVPEGQYF.

This clonotype appeared many times. This chain connects TRBV11-2 to TRBJ1-1, with unresolved D. V dropped 1 base and J dropped 4 bases, with 7 bases sitting between them. Germline-derived CDR1 and CDR2 are SGHAT and FQNNGV. The CDR3 extends over 13 amino acids. Here the CDR3 DNA reads TGTGCCAGCAGCTTAGTGGAGGCCACTGAAGCTTTCTTT. This translates into CASSLVEATEAFF.

Details on this clonotype: A much larger clone is a single base away; this may be a read error. This chain connects TRBV28 to TRBJ2-1; D gene uncertain. From germline, CDR1 is MDHEN and CDR2 SYDVKM. V shed 5 bases and J shed 6 bases, with 11 bases lying between them. The CDR3 totals 13 residues. Here the CDR3 reads CASSKIPINEQFF. CDR3 bases: TGTGCCAGCAGTAAGATACCGATCAATGAGCAGTTCTTC. Full variable domain (outside the CDR3, taken from reference TRBV28 and TRBJ2-1): DVKVTQSSRYLVKRTGEKVFLECVQDMDHENMFWYRQDPGLGLRLIYFSYDVKMKEKGDIPEGYSVSREKKERFSLILESASTNQTSMYLCASSKIPINEQFFGPGTRLTVL.

The V gene is TRBV12-3 or TRBV12-4, the J gene TRBJ2-3; 10 bases are a match to TRBD2. V shed 8 bases and J 0 bases; nucleotides not matched to a gene: 8. The CDR3 length is 16 residues. The chain's CDR3 is CASRRLAGLSTDTQYF. The CDR3 DNA follows: TGTGCCAGCCGACGACTAGCGGGCCTTAGCACAGATACGCAGTATTTT.

This clonotype has at least ten counts. The rearrangement joins TRBV29-1 to TRBJ2-1, with D tentatively TRBD2 (7 bases). The V end was cut by 6 bases, the J end by 8 bases, with 20 bases between. The germline V gene has CDR1 SQVTM and CDR2 ANQGSEA. This CDR3 has 14 residues. The CDR3 reads CSVGGGGIGDEQFF. The DNA for the CDR3 is TGCAGCGTCGGGGGCGGGGGCATAGGCGATGAGCAGTTCTTC.